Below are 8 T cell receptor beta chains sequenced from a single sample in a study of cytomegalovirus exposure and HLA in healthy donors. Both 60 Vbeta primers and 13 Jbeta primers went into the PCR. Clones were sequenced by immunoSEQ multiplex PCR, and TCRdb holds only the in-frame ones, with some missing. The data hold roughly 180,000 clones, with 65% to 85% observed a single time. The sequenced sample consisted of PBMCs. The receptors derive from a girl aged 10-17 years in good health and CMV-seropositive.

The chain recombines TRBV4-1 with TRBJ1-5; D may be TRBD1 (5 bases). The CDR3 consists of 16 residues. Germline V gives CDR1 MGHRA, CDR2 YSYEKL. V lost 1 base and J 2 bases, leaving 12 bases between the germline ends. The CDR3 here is CASSQVLGAGNQPQHF. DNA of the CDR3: TGCGCCAGCAGCCAAGTCCTAGGGGCTGGCAATCAGCCCCAGCATTTT.

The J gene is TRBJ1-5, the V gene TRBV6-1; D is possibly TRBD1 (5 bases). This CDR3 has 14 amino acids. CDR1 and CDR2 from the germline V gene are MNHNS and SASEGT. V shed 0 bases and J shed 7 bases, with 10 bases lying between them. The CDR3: CASSEAPGLQPQHF. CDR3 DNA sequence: TGTGCCAGCAGTGAAGCCCCAGGGTTACAGCCCCAGCATTTT.

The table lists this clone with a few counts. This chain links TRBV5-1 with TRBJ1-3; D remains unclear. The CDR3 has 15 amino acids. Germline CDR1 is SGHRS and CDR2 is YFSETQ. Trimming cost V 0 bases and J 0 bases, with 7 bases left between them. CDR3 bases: TGCGCCAGCAGCTTGGCGGGATTCTCTGGAAACACCATATATTTT. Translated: CASSLAGFSGNTIYF.

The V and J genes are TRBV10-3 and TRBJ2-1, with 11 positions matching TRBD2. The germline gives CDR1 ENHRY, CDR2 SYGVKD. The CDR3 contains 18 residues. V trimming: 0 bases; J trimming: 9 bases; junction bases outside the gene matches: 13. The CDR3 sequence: CAISESLAGGPFGGEQFF. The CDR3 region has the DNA TGTGCCATCAGTGAGTCCTTAGCGGGAGGGCCTTTCGGCGGTGAGCAGTTCTTC.

In nucleotides, the CDR3 is TGTGCCGTCAGGGGATTTCGCGAGCAGTACTTC. Translated, it gives CAVRGFREQYF. The rearrangement links TRBV6-1 to TRBJ2-7; D perhaps matches TRBD1 (6 bases). Germline V CDR1 and CDR2: MNHNS, SASEGT. The CDR3 has 11 amino acids. The V and J ends lost 11 bases and 6 bases respectively, with 14 bases between them.

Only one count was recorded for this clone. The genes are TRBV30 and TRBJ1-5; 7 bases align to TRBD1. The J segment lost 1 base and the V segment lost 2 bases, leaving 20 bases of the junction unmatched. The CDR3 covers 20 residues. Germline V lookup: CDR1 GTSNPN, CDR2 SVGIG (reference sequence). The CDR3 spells CAWSLTTPSNRDSSNQPQHF. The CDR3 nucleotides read TGTGCCTGGAGTCTTACGACTCCTTCCAACCGGGACAGCAGCAATCAGCCCCAGCATTTT. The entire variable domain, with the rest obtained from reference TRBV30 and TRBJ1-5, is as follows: SQTIHQWPATLVQPVGSPLSLECTVEGTSNPNLYWYRQAAGRGLQLLFYSVGIGQISSEVPQNLSASRPQDRQFILSSKKLLLSDSGFYLCAWSLTTPSNRDSSNQPQHFGDGTRLSIL.

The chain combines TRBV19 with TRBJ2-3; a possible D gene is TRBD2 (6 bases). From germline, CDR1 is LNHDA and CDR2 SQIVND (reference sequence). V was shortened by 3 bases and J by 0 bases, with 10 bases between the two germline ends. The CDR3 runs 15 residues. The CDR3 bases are TGTGCCAGTAGTATTGGGACTCATAGCACAGATACGCAGTATTTT. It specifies CASSIGTHSTDTQYF.

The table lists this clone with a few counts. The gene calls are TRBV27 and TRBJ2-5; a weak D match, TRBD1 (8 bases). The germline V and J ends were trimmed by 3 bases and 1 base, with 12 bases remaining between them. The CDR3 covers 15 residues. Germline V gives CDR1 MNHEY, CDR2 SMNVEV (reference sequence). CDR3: CASSFTGGAQETQYF. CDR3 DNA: TGTGCCAGCAGTTTTACAGGGGGGGCCCAAGAGACCCAGTACTTC.